The clone carrying this T cell receptor beta chain came up many times. This record comes from a study of T cells in Graves' hyperthyroidism and ophthalmopathy. Using RNA transcripts as the source, TCR beta CDR3 regions were amplified. The HTBI primer set served for first-round RT-PCR of the TCR CDR3. Each CDR3 protein is one row after TCRdb ran MiXCR on the multiplex PCR reads. The data contain 160,000 or so distinct CDR3 sequences, just under 9.5% of them singletons. Sampled blood dates from first hyperthyroidism diagnosis, and it precedes any ophthalmopathy symptoms. Trimming took off 2 bases at V and 4 bases at J, with 12 bases between the two ends. The CDR3 has 14 amino acids. Germline assignment: CDR1 SGHTA and CDR2 FQGTGA.

V usage is TRBV7-3 and J usage is TRBJ2-7; a possible D gene is TRBD2 (6 bases). This TCR was sampled from a woman between 18 and 29 years old with Graves' hyperthyroidism that later progressed to Graves' ophthalmopathy. Specimen: blood. The CDR3 reads CASSLGGGQYEQYF. In nucleotides, the CDR3 is TGTGCCAGCAGCTTAGGGGGAGGCCAATACGAGCAGTACTTC.